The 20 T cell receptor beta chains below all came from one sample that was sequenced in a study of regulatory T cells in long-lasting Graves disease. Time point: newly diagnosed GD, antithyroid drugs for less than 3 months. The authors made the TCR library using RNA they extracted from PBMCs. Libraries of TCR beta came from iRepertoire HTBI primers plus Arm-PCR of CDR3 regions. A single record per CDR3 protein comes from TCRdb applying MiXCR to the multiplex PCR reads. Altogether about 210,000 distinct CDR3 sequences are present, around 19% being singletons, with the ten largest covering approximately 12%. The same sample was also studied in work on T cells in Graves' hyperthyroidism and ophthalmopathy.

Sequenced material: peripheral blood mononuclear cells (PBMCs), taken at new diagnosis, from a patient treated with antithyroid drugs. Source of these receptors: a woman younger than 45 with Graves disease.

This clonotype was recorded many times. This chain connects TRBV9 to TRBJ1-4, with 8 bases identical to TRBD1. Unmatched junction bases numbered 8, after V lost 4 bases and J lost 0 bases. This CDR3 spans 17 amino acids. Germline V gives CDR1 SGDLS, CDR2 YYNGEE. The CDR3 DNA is TGTGCCAGCAGCCCTGGGACAGGCCTGGCAACTAATGAAAAACTGTTTTTT. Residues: CASSPGTGLATNEKLFF.

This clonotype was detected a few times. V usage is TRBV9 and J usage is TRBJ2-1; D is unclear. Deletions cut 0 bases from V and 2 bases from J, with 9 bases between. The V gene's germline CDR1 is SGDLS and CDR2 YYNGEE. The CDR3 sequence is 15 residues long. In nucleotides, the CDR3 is TGTGCCAGCAGCGTAGGGGCCCTCCCCTACAATGAGCAGTTCTTC. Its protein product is CASSVGALPYNEQFF.

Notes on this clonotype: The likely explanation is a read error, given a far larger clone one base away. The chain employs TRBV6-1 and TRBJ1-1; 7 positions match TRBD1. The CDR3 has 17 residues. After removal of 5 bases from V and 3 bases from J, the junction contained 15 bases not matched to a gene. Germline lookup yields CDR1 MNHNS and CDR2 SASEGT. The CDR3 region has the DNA TGTGCCAGCAGTCTAGGCCCCCTGACAGGGTGGGACACTGAAGCTTTCTTT. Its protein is CASSLGPLTGWDTEAFF.

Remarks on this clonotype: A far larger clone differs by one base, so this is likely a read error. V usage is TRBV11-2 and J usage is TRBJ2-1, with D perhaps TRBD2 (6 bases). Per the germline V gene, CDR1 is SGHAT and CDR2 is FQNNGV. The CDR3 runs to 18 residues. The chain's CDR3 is CATSDPAVGGSSYNEQLF. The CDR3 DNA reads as TGTGCCACCAGTGATCCTGCGGTTGGAGGGAGCTCCTACAATGAGCAGCTCTTC.

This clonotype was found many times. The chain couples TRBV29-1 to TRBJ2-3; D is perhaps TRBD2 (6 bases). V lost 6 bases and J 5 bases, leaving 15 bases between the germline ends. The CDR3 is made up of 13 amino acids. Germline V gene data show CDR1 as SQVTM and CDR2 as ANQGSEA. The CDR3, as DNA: TGCAGCGTAGCTAGCGCCAAGAGAGATACGCAGTATTTT. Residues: CSVASAKRDTQYF.

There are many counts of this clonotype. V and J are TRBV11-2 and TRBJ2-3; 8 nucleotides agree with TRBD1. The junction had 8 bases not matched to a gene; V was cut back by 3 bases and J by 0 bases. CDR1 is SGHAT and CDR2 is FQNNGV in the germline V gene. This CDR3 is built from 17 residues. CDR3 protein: CASSFRAGGRSTDTQYF. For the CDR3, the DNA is TGTGCCAGCAGCTTCCGCGCAGGGGGCAGGAGCACAGATACGCAGTATTTT.

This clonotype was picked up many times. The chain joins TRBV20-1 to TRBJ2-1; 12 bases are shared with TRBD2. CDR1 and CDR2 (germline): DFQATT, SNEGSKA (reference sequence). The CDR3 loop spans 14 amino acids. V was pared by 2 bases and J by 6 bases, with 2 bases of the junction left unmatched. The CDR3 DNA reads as TGCAGTGCTAGAAGACTAGCGGGAGTCAATGAGCAGTTCTTC. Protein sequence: CSARRLAGVNEQFF.

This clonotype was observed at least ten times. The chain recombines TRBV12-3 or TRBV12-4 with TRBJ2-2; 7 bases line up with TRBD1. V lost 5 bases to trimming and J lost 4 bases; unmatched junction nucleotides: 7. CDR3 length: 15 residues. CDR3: CASSQRTGPTGELFF. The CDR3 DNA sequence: TGTGCCAGCAGTCAGAGGACAGGACCCACCGGGGAGCTGTTTTTT.

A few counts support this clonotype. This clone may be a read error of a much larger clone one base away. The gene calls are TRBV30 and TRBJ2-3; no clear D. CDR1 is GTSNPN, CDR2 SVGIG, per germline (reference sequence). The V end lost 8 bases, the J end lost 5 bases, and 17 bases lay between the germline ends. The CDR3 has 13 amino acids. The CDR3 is CARVKKAGDTQYF. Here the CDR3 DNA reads TGTGCCCGGGTAAAGAAGGCAGGAGATACGCAGTATTTT.

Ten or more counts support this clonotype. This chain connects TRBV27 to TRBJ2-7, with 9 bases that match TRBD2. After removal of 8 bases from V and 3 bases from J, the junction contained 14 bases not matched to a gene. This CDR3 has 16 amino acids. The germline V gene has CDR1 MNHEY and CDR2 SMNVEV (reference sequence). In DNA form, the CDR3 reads TGTGCCAGCGTCAAACCCCAGCGGGGGGCCGTCTACGAGCAGTACTTC. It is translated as CASVKPQRGAVYEQYF.

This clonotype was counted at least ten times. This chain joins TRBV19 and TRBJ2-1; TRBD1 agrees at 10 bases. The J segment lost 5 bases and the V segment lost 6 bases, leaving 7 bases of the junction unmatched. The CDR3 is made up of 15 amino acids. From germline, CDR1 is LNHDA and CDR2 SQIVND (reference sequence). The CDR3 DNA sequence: TGTGCCAGTAGCCACCCGGGACAGGGGAACAATGAGCAGTTCTTC. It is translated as CASSHPGQGNNEQFF.

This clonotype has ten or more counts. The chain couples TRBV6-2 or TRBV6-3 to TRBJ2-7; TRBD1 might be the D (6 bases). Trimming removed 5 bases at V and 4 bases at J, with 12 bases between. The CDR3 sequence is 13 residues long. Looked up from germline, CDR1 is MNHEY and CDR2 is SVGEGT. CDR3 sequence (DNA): TGTGCCAGCAGTCGACAGGTTAGGTACGAGCAGTACTTC. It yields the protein CASSRQVRYEQYF.

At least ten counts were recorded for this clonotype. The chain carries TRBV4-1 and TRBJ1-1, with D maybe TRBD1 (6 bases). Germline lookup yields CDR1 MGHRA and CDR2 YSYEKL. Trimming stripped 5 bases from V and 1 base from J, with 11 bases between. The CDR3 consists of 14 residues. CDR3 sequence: CASSGRTANTEAFF. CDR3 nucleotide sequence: TGCGCCAGCAGCGGACGGACAGCGAACACTGAAGCTTTCTTT.

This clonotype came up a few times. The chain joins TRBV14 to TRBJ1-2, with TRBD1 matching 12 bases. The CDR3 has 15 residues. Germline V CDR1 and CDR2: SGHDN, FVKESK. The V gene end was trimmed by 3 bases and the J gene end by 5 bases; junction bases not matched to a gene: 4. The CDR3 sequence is CASSQGTGGGYGYTF. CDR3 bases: TGTGCCAGCAGCCAGGGGACAGGGGGCGGATATGGCTACACCTTC.

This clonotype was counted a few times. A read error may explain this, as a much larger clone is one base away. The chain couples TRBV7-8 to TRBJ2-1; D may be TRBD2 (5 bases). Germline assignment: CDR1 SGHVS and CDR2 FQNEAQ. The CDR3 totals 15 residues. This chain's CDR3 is CASSPPADSYNEQVF. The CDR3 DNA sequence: TGTGCCAGCAGCCCCCCCGCGGACTCCTACAATGAGCAGGTCTTC.

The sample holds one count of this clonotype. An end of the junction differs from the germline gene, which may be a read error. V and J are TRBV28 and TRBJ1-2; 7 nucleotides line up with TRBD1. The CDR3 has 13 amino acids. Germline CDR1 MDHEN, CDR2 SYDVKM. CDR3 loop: CASSPGGDYGHTF. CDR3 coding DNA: TGTGCCAGCAGTCCAGGGGGGGACTATGGCCACACCTTC.

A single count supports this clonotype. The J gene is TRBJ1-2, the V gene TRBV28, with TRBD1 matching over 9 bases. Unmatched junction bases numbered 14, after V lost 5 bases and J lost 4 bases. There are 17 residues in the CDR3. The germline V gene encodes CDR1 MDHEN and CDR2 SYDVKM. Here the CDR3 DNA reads TGTGCCAGCAGTACCGGACAGGGGCCTGTCCCTAGCTATGGCTACACCTTC. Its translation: CASSTGQGPVPSYGYTF.

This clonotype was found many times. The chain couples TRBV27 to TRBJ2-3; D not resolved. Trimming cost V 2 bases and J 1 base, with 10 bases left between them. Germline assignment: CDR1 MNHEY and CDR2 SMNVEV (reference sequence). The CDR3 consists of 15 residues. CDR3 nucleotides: TGTGCCAGCAGTTTAGCTAATAGCCGCACAGATACGCAGTATTTT. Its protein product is CASSLANSRTDTQYF.

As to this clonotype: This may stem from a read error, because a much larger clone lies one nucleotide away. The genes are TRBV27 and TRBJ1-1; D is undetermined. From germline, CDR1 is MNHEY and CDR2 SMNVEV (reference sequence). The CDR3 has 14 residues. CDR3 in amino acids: CASTALGKRTGAFF. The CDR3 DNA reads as TGTGCCAGCACGGCTCTAGGAAAAAGGACTGGAGCTTTCTTT.

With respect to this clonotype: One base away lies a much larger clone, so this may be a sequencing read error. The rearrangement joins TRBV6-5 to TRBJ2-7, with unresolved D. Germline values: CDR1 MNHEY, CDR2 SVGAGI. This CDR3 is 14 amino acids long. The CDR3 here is CACSYDLQTYEQYF. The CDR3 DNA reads TGTGCCTGCAGTTACGATCTCCAAACGTACGAGCAGTACTTC.